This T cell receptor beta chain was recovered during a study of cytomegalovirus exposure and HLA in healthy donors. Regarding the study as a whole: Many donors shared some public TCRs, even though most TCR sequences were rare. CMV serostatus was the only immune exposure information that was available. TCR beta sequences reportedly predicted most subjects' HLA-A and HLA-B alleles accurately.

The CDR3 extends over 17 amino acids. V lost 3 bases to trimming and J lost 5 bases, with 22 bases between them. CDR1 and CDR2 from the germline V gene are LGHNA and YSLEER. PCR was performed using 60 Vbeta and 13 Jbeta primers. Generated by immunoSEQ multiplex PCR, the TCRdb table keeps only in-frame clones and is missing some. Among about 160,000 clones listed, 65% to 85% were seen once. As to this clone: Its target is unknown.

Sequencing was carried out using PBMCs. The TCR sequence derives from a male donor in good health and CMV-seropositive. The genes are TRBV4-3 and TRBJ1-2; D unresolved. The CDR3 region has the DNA TGCGCCAGCAGCCAGGATCAACTCGGCGGCAGGAGGTATGGCTACACCTTC. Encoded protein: CASSQDQLGGRRYGYTF.